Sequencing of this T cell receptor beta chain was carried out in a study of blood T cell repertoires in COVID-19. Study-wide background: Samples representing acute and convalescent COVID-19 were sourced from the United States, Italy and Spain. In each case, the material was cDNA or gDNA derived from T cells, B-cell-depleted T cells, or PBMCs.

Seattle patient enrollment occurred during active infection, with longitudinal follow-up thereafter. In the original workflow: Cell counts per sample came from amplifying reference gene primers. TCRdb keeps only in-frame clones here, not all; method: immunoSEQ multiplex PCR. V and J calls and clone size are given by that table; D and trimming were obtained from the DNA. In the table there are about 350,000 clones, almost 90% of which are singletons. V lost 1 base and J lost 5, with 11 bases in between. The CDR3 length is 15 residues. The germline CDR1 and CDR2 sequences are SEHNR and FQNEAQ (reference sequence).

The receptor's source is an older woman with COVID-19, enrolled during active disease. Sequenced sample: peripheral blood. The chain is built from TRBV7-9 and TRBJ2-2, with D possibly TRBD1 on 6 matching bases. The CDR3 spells CASSLGGGRTGELFF. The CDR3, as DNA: TGTGCCAGCAGCTTAGGAGGGGGAAGGACCGGGGAGCTGTTTTTT. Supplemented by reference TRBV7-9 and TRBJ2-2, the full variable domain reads DTGVSQNPRHKITKRGQNVTFRCDPISEHNRLYWYRQTLGQGPEFLTYFQNEAQLEKSRLLSDRFSAERPKGSFSTLEIQRTEQGDSAMYLCASSLGGGRTGELFFGEGSRLTVL.